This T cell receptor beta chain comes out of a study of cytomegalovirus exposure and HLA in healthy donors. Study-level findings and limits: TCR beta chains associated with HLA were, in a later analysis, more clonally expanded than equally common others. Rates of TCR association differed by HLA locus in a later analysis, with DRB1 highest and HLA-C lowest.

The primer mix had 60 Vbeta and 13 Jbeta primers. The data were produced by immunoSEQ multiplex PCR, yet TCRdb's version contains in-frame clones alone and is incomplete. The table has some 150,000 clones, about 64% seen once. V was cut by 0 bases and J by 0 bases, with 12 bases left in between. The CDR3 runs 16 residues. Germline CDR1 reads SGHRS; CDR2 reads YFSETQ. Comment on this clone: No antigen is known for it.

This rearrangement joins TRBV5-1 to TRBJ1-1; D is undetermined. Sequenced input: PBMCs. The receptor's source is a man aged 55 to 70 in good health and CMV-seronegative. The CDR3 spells CASSLVPHSLNTEAFF. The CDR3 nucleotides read TGCGCCAGCAGCTTGGTACCCCACAGCCTGAACACTGAAGCTTTCTTT.